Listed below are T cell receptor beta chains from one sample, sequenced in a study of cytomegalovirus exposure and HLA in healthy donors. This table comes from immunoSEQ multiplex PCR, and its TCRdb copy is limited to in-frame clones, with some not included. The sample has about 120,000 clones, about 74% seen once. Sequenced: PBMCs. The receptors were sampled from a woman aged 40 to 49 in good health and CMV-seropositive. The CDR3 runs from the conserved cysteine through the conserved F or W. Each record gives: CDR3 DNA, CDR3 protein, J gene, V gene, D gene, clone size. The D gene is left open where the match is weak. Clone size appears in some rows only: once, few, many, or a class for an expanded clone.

TGTGCCAGCACCAAACCGTCTTTAGCTAACTATGGCTACACCTTC CASTKPSLANYGYTF TRBJ1-2 TRBV7-9 - -
TGTGCCACCCGGGAAGGGGGCCACTATGGCTACACCTTC CATREGGHYGYTF TRBJ1-2 TRBV19 TRBD1 -
TGTGCCAGCAGGAACATTGACACTGAAGCTTTCTTT CASRNIDTEAFF TRBJ1-1 TRBV7-9 - -
TGTGCCAGCAGTTTAGCGGGAGGCACCGGGGAGCTGTTTTTT CASSLAGGTGELFF TRBJ2-2 TRBV5-8 TRBD2 -
TGTGCCAGCAGTGTTGGACAGGGACAAGCCGACTACGAGCAGTACTTC CASSVGQGQADYEQYF TRBJ2-7 TRBV27 TRBD1 -
TGTGCCAGTGAACAAGGGGGGGGCGAAAAACTGTTTTTT CASEQGGGEKLFF TRBJ1-4 TRBV19 - -
TGCAGCGTTGCCCAGGGAATGGATTCACCCCTCCACTTT CSVAQGMDSPLHF TRBJ1-6 TRBV29-1 - once
TGTGCCAGCAGCCCCTCAGGAGGGCGGGGGTCGGAGACCCAGTACTTC CASSPSGGRGSETQYF TRBJ2-5 TRBV11-2 TRBD2 -
TGTGCCAGCAGCTTGGCCTCTGTTAACTATGGCTACACCTTC CASSLASVNYGYTF TRBJ1-2 TRBV5-5 - -
TGTGCCAGCAGTCCATCAGATCGGAGCTCCTACGAGCAGTACTTC CASSPSDRSSYEQYF TRBJ2-7 TRBV27 - -
TGTGCCAGCAGCTTGACGGGACTGACCCTCACGGGTTCACCCCTCCACTTT CASSLTGLTLTGSPLHF TRBJ1-6 TRBV5-6 - -
TGTGCCAGCTCCCGGGACACTTTTTACAATGAGCAGTTCTTC CASSRDTFYNEQFF TRBJ2-1 TRBV5-6 - -
TGTGCCAGCAGGCCGACAGGGGGCCGGGAGCAGTACTTC CASRPTGGREQYF TRBJ2-7 TRBV27 TRBD1 -
TGCGCCAGCAGCCAAGCCCAGGATTCCGAGCAGTACTTC CASSQAQDSEQYF TRBJ2-7 TRBV4-3 - -
TGTGCCAGCTTCGGCGGGGTTGAGGACACTGAAGCTTTCTTT CASFGGVEDTEAFF TRBJ1-1 TRBV7-9 - -
TGTGCCACCAGCCCACGGGCAGGGCCGAACACTGAAGCTTTCTTT CATSPRAGPNTEAFF TRBJ1-1 TRBV15 - -
TGTGCCAGCTCACGGGGGGAGTATCAGCCCCAGCATTTT CASSRGEYQPQHF TRBJ1-5 TRBV18 - -
TGTGCCAGCAGTGAAGGGGACTTGAGAGGGGAGCAGTACTTC CASSEGDLRGEQYF TRBJ2-7 TRBV6-1 - few
TGTGCCAGCAGTTTAAGGTTGGACAGGAGGAACACTGAAGCTTTCTTT CASSLRLDRRNTEAFF TRBJ1-1 TRBV27 TRBD1 -
TGTGCCAGTAGTATAAAAAAGGACAGGATGGGCGAGCAGTACTTC CASSIKKDRMGEQYF TRBJ2-7 TRBV19 TRBD1 -
TGTGCCAGCAGCTTAGGGGGGACAGGGGTCAGCGAGCAGTACTTC CASSLGGTGVSEQYF TRBJ2-7 TRBV7-2 TRBD1 -
TGTGCCAGCAGTACCATCCGGGAGGTTAGCAATCAGCCCCAGCATTTT CASSTIREVSNQPQHF TRBJ1-5 TRBV6-6 - few
TGTGCCAGCAGTCCCGGACTTGGGCAAGAGACCCAGTACTTC CASSPGLGQETQYF TRBJ2-5 TRBV2 - -
TGCGCCAGCAGCCAAGGCGGACTAGCGGCTATTACCTTTCAAGAGACCCAGTACTTC CASSQGGLAAITFQETQYF TRBJ2-5 TRBV4-1 TRBD2 -
TGTGCCAGCAGCTTAGTTAGTCTAGCGGGGGGCCAGGACGAGCAGTACTTC CASSLVSLAGGQDEQYF TRBJ2-7 TRBV7-2 TRBD2 -
TGCGCCAGCAGCTTGGTTGCGACTAGCGATGAGCAGTTCTTC CASSLVATSDEQFF TRBJ2-1 TRBV5-1 TRBD2 -
TGTGCCAGCAGTTTTAACACTCTAGCGGGACATAAGGATACGCAGTATTTT CASSFNTLAGHKDTQYF TRBJ2-3 TRBV7-6 TRBD2 -
TGTGCCAGCAGGGGGGACTCTACACACAATGAGCAGTTCTTC CASRGDSTHNEQFF TRBJ2-1 TRBV6-6 - once
TGCGCCAGCAGCTTGGACTGGAGCTCTGGAAACACCATATATTTT CASSLDWSSGNTIYF TRBJ1-3 TRBV5-1 - few
TGTGCCAGCAGCTCGGACAGGGTAACCCTTGGAAACACCATATATTTT CASSSDRVTLGNTIYF TRBJ1-3 TRBV7-2 TRBD1 -
TGTGCCAGCAGCTTGGTACAGTTAAATTCACCCCTCCACTTT CASSLVQLNSPLHF TRBJ1-6 TRBV5-4 - -
TGTGCCACCCGAGGTGAAGGGGATGCCAACGTCCTGACTTTC CATRGEGDANVLTF TRBJ2-6 TRBV6-4 - -
TGCGCCAGCAGCCAAGTGAACAGAATGAACACTGAAGCTTTCTTT CASSQVNRMNTEAFF TRBJ1-1 TRBV4-3 - -
TGTGCCATCAGTGAGTCGCGGGGGGCGGGCAATGAGCAGTTCTTC CAISESRGAGNEQFF TRBJ2-1 TRBV10-3 TRBD2 -
TGTGCCAGTAGTAGGCAGGGGCTGGGGGATACGCAGTATTTT CASSRQGLGDTQYF TRBJ2-3 TRBV19 - -
TGCGCCAGCAGCTTGGGCTCTGGCGGATCAATTAGCTCCTACAATGAGCAGTTCTTC CASSLGSGGSISSYNEQFF TRBJ2-1 TRBV5-1 - once
TGTGCCAGCAGCTTTGATGGCGGGAGGGGCAATGAGCAGTTCTTC CASSFDGGRGNEQFF TRBJ2-1 TRBV7-2 TRBD2 -